This T cell receptor beta chain was identified during a study of blood T cells in healthy people across ages (dated by TCRdb to the mid-2010s). Study-wide context: In model experiments, template switching captured roughly one uniquely barcoded TCR beta cDNA molecule for every two T cells. The study measured age-related changes in TCR beta repertoire diversity using deep sequencing normalized with unique cDNA molecular identifiers. Donors were grouped into four age groups: young (average approximately 15 years), middle-aged (around 39), aged (roughly 67) and long-lived (roughly 80). To avoid experimental bias, donors of different ages were distributed randomly across sequencing lanes. The study analyzed two additional independent replicas of 1 million unique cDNA reads from the same blood draw for two donors, one aged 18 to 29 and one aged 80 or older.

The method was 5' RACE. A second 7 to 11 cycle PCR used a sample-barcoded 5' primer and a J-beta primer mix. Each TCR beta cDNA molecule received a unique molecular identifier from a template-switch 5' adaptor carrying 12 random nucleotides. At least 2.5 million CDR3-containing paired-end reads were obtained from each sample. All of the RNA was converted into first-strand cDNA using the Mint cDNA synthesis kit, with a TRBC-specific oligonucleotide serving as the primer. After uracil-DNA glycosylase treatment, a first 18-cycle PCR used universal primers M1SS and BC2_uni_R on all cDNA. Per the authors' processing: Normalization of each sample was performed by random selection of 1 million high-quality reads, each carrying a distinct molecular identifier. Instead of being binned into consensus sequences, reads with shared molecular identifiers were discarded. MiTCR, set to a Q25 quality threshold and the strictest error-elimination algorithm, was used for CDR3 identification, clonotype clustering and error correction. A nonparametric unseen species model using Euler transformation provided a lower-bound estimate of total TCR beta diversity. In-frame beta chains were kept once TCRdb had trimmed the public reads at Q25 with fastp and called clones with MiXCR. Rows with one shared CDR3 protein collapse into an entry with the most common genes and DNA. It is TCRdb's table, rather than the study itself, that gives the V and J calls and clone size. This sample holds some 1.8 million distinct CDR3 sequences; 39% were observed only once. The ten largest clones represent roughly 23% of the sample.

The count of this clonotype is one. Its specific antigen is unknown. No clone much larger than this one lies a single base away; base qualities are absent. Study-wide findings and limitations: Observed TCR beta diversity correlated strongly with the percentage of naive T cells measured by flow cytometry. Total diversity estimates from one million sequenced T cells were considered lower bounds and underestimates. Because donor CMV infection status was unknown, age-related changes in expanded clonotypes were potentially confounded. Observed TCR beta diversity per million T cells fell roughly linearly with age, and a significant reduction was already apparent by age roughly 40. Compared with the aged group, the long-lived group had more naive CD4+ T cells, fewer expanded clones and increased TCR diversity, a pattern suggesting age selection. Since profiling was done on bulk unsorted PBMCs, naive and antigen-experienced compartments could not be conclusively compared.

The donors were under 40 Caucasian individuals from Russia, aged 6 to 90 years, who were systemically healthy. Ten milliliters of peripheral blood were drawn from each donor into EDTA-treated Vacutainer tubes. Ficoll-Paque density-gradient centrifugation was used to isolate PBMCs, with at least 6 million obtained per sample. Trizol reagent was used to extract total RNA from the PBMCs, yielding at least 5.5 micrograms per sample. For every donor, an aliquot of PBMCs went through flow cytometry to measure the percentages of naive CD45RAhigh/CD27high T cells. The CDR3 runs 13 amino acids, cysteine and phenylalanine included. The DNA shown is the 39-base CDR3, in frame from base 1. V loses 3 bases, J loses 5 bases, and the germline ends lie 8 bases apart. The germline V gene gives CDR1 as SGHTA and CDR2 as FQGTGA.

Sample: blood. This clonotype was obtained from a human donor in good health. The V gene is TRBV7-3 and the J gene is TRBJ2-1; the D gene assignment is ambiguous. The DNA sequence follows: TGTGCCAGCAGCTTTGGACCCCACAATGAGCAGTTCTTC. It is translated as CASSFGPHNEQFF.